These 20 T cell receptor beta chains share one sample of origin, sequenced in a study of cytomegalovirus exposure and HLA in healthy donors (dated by TCRdb to the late 2010s). The library was generated by the immunoSEQ multiplex PCR assay. For the multiplex PCR, a mixture combining 60 forward primers for TCR Vbeta segments and 13 reverse primers for TCR Jbeta segments was used. TCRdb obtained this table from immuneACCESS and retained in-frame rearrangements with V and J assigned. These tables miss some clones; where compared with another copy, unresolved V genes account for less than half of the shortfall, and the remainder is unexplained. The sample has about 160,000 clones on record, around 84% of them singletons. About 2% of the sample rests with the top ten. Material for sequencing was PBMCs. These TCRs come from a man aged 18 to 29 in good health and CMV-seropositive.

CDR3 coding DNA: TGTGCCAGCAGCCTTGACAGGAACACTGAAGCTTTCTTT. Its translation: CASSLDRNTEAFF. The genes are TRBV7-3 and TRBJ1-1, with D perhaps matching TRBD1 (5 bases). The V gene lost 5 bases and the J gene lost 1 base, with 8 bases spanning the gap. CDR1 and CDR2 (germline): SGHTA, FQGTGA. The CDR3 has 13 amino acids. The full variable domain, with the rest looked up from reference TRBV7-3 and TRBJ1-1, is GAGVSQTPSNKVTEKGKYVELRCDPISGHTALYWYRQSLGQGPEFLIYFQGTGAADDSGLPNDRFFAVRPEGSVSTLKIQRTERGDSAVYLCASSLDRNTEAFFGQGTRLTVV.

The gene calls are TRBV5-1 and TRBJ2-3; tentatively, D is TRBD1 (6 bases). The CDR3 length is 15 residues. Trimming took off 4 bases at V and 2 bases at J, with 14 bases between the two ends. Germline CDR1 is SGHRS and CDR2 is YFSETQ. This chain's CDR3 is CASSPRTDNTDTQYF. The CDR3 DNA reads as TGCGCCAGCAGCCCTAGGACAGACAACACAGATACGCAGTATTTT.

V is TRBV4-3 and J is TRBJ2-7; tentatively, D is TRBD1 (6 bases). This CDR3 comprises 15 residues. The germline V gene has CDR1 LGHNA and CDR2 YSLEER. V was clipped by 1 base and J by 4 bases, with 14 bases between them. The CDR3, as DNA: TGCGCCAGCAGCCAAGTTCTCTCAGGGGTGTACGAGCAGTACTTC. This encodes CASSQVLSGVYEQYF.

Comment on this clone: At one end the junction does not follow the germline gene, possibly because of a read error. The V and J genes are TRBV6-4 and TRBJ2-6, with D possibly matching TRBD1 (6 bases). Germline CDR1 reads MRHNA; CDR2 reads SNTAGT. The length of the CDR3 is 15 residues. The CDR3 DNA sequence: TGTGCCAGCAGTCCGGACAGCTCTGGGGCCAACGGCCTGACTTTC. Protein product: CASSPDSSGANGLTF.

The CDR3 reads CASSVSGVNQPQHF. CDR3 nucleotides: TGTGCCAGCAGCGTCTCCGGGGTCAATCAGCCCCAGCATTTT. V usage is TRBV9 and J usage is TRBJ1-5; D is unresolved. Germline assignment: CDR1 SGDLS and CDR2 YYNGEE. V was pared by 2 bases and J by 3 bases, with 9 bases between. This CDR3 is 14 amino acids long.

V is TRBV27 and J is TRBJ1-5, with a possible D match to TRBD1 (5 bases). This CDR3 region has 15 residues. V shed 0 bases and J shed 6 bases, with 12 bases lying between them. The V gene's germline CDR1 is MNHEY and CDR2 SMNVEV (reference sequence). The CDR3 here is CASSLSAREGQPQHF. The CDR3 region has the DNA TGTGCCAGCAGTTTATCGGCCAGGGAGGGTCAGCCCCAGCATTTT.

This chain links TRBV27 with TRBJ1-2; D is possibly TRBD1 (6 bases). The CDR3 has 14 residues. Per the germline V gene, CDR1 is MNHEY and CDR2 is SMNVEV (reference sequence). V was clipped by 5 bases and J by 3 bases, with 13 bases between them. The chain's CDR3 is CASSTSGTHYGYTF. CDR3 bases: TGTGCCAGCAGTACATCCGGGACACACTATGGCTACACCTTC.

The chain combines TRBV2 with TRBJ2-3; 8 positions match TRBD2. CDR1 is SNHLY, CDR2 FYNNEI, per germline. This CDR3 spans 14 amino acids. V dropped 7 bases and J dropped 3; count of bases not matched to a gene: 6. CDR3 DNA: TGTGCCAGCAACGGGGGGGCTAATACAGATACGCAGTATTTT. Translating gives CASNGGANTDTQYF.

The chain links TRBV7-9 to TRBJ1-3; 7 nucleotides match TRBD1. This CDR3 is 16 amino acids long. The junction had 3 bases not matched to a gene; V was cut back by 1 base and J by 0 bases. Germline CDR1 reads SEHNR; CDR2 reads FQNEAQ (reference sequence). The CDR3 nucleotides are TGTGCCAGCAGCTTAGACAGGGGATTCTCTGGAAACACCATATATTTT. Amino acid sequence: CASSLDRGFSGNTIYF.

The gene calls are TRBV6-1 and TRBJ1-2; no clear D. V was pared by 3 bases and J by 0 bases, with 14 bases between. The germline CDR1 and CDR2 sequences are MNHNS and SASEGT. This CDR3 spans 16 amino acids. CDR3 protein: CASSDFLSLANYGYTF. DNA of the CDR3: TGTGCCAGCAGTGATTTCTTGAGTTTAGCTAACTATGGCTACACCTTC.

This rearrangement joins TRBV5-1 to TRBJ2-2; 11 bases are shared with TRBD2. The CDR3 runs to 16 residues. Germline values: CDR1 SGHRS, CDR2 YFSETQ. V lost 3 bases to trimming and J lost 0 bases; unmatched junction nucleotides: 1. The CDR3 loop reads CASSSGLAANTGELFF. CDR3 nucleotide sequence: TGCGCCAGCAGCTCGGGACTAGCGGCGAACACCGGGGAGCTGTTTTTT.

The V call is TRBV11-3, the J call TRBJ2-5; TRBD2 agrees at 7 bases. The J call may not be correct, given that the DNA end is closer to TRBJ2-7. The CDR3 is made up of 14 amino acids. Germline-derived CDR1 and CDR2 are SGHNT and YENEEA. CDR3 sequence reads: CASSLLPSGYEQYF. The CDR3 DNA sequence: TGTGCCAGCAGCTTACTTCCTAGCGGCTACGAGCAGTACTTC.

The rearrangement uses TRBV6-5 and TRBJ2-3; 9 bases match TRBD1. Germline CDR1 reads MNHEY; CDR2 reads SVGAGI. The ends lost 6 bases at V and 3 bases at J; junction bases unmatched: 7. This CDR3 has 15 amino acids. This CDR3 is CASRGQGRMTDTQYF. DNA of the CDR3: TGTGCCAGCAGGGGACAGGGTCGTATGACAGATACGCAGTATTTT.

The chain uses TRBV4-2 and TRBJ1-5; possibly TRBD1 for D (5 bases). The V gene lost 0 bases and the J gene lost 6 bases, with 15 bases spanning the gap. This CDR3 spans 16 amino acids. Per germline, CDR1 LGHNA and CDR2 YNFKEQ. The CDR3, as DNA: TGTGCCAGCAGCCAAGATGTTTCTCAGGGCTTTCAGCCCCAGCATTTT. It translates to CASSQDVSQGFQPQHF.

The gene calls are TRBV27 and TRBJ2-7; D is uncertain. CDR3 length: 16 residues. Germline-derived CDR1 and CDR2 are MNHEY and SMNVEV (reference sequence). The V end lost 5 bases, the J end lost 0 bases, and 17 bases lay between the germline ends. The CDR3 region has the DNA TGTGCCAGCAGTCTAAACCTCTTTAGAAGCTCCTACGAGCAGTACTTC. It codes for CASSLNLFRSSYEQYF.

The V call is TRBV10-2, the J call TRBJ2-5; 7 bases match TRBD2. The V gene end was trimmed by 10 bases and the J gene end by 2 bases; junction bases not matched to a gene: 10. Germline assignment: CDR1 WSHSY and CDR2 SAAADI. This CDR3 comprises 14 residues. The CDR3 loop reads CATRRLARQETQYF. CDR3 bases: TGCGCCACCCGTCGACTAGCCAGGCAAGAGACCCAGTACTTC.

The CDR3 is CASSSEVLGNSPLHF. CDR3 nucleotides: TGTGCCAGCAGCTCGGAGGTATTGGGTAATTCACCCCTCCACTTT. This chain joins TRBV5-6 and TRBJ1-6; D not resolved. Trimming took off 3 bases at V and 6 bases at J, with 13 bases between the two ends. CDR3 length: 15 residues. CDR1 SGHDT and CDR2 YYEEEE come from the germline V gene.

The chain links TRBV5-4 to TRBJ2-2; 7 nucleotides line up with TRBD1. With V trimmed by 3 bases and J by 1 base, 6 bases remained unmatched. The CDR3 sequence is 16 residues long. CDR1 is SGHNT and CDR2 is YYREEE in the germline V gene (reference sequence). Written as DNA, the CDR3 is TGTGCCAGCAGCTCGAGGGGGCATCGGAACACCGGGGAGCTGTTTTTT. It translates to CASSSRGHRNTGELFF.

The sample holds one count of this clone. This sequence joins TRBV7-2 and TRBJ2-5; 9 nucleotides align to TRBD1. This CDR3 comprises 15 residues. Trimming took 2 bases from V and 1 from J; bases not matched to a gene: 2. Germline CDR1 SGHTA, CDR2 FQGNSA. The CDR3 DNA sequence: TGTGCCAGCAGCTTAACAGGGGGCATCCAAGAGACCCAGTACTTC. It codes for CASSLTGGIQETQYF.

J is TRBJ1-6 and V is TRBV27; a possible D gene is TRBD1 (6 bases). Trimming shortened V by 7 bases and J by 8 bases, and 12 bases separated the two germline ends. The germline gives CDR1 MNHEY, CDR2 SMNVEV (reference sequence). The CDR3 has 13 residues. CDR3 residues: CASTGQGYSPLHF. DNA for the CDR3: TGTGCCAGCACGGGCCAGGGGTATTCACCCCTCCACTTT.